The entry below gives a single T cell receptor (beta chain) sequence along with its context. Its target is not known. The data stem from a study of T cells in localized non-small cell lung cancer. V shed 1 base and J shed 3 bases, with 7 bases lying between them. In germline, CDR1 is SGHDT, CDR2 YYEEEE. The CDR3 runs to 13 residues. Profiled with immunoSEQ multiplex PCR; TCRdb holds only in-frame clones, not every one. The profile covers about 20,000 clones, with over 80% appearing a single time and 9.5% to 15% taken by the ten largest. The study, taken as a whole, reports: Paired adjacent lung recovered a median around 62 of the top 100 tumor clones.

The origin of this receptor is a man aged 40-75 years with stage II squamous cell lung carcinoma. The chain combines TRBV5-6 with TRBJ1-1; D not resolved. The source material was PBMCs, sampled before any cancer treatment. This CDR3 reads CASSLKQYTEAFF. DNA for the CDR3: TGTGCCAGCAGCTTGAAACAGTACACTGAAGCTTTCTTT.